Listed below are T cell receptor beta chains from one sample, sequenced in a study of post-analysis software for immune sequencing data. TCRdb passed the PCR reads through MiXCR, listing each CDR3 protein once. The sample lists almost 700,000 distinct CDR3 sequences, more than 50% occurring once. The sample taken for sequencing was blood. Receptors were obtained from a girl aged 2 to 10 with multiple sclerosis. CDR3s include the opening cysteine and the closing phenylalanine or tryptophan. Fields, in order: clone size, D gene, J gene, V gene, CDR3 DNA, CDR3 protein. A D gene is named only where the DNA matches it firmly. A clone size is listed for some rows: how often the clone was seen (once, few, many), or a class if it is expanded.

>once|TRBD2|TRBJ2-5|TRBV6-2/TRBV6-3
TGTGCCAGCAGTCGAGTCCCGGGACTAGCGGACCGACTGCAGGAGACCCAGTACTTC
CASSRVPGLADRLQETQYF
>once|NA|TRBJ2-3|TRBV7-9
TGTGCCAGCAGCTTAGAATCCCCCGACAGCACAGATACGCAGTATTTT
CASSLESPDSTDTQYF
>NA|NA|TRBJ1-2|TRBV27
TGTGCCAGCAGTACAGGAGGAGGACATGGCTACACCTTC
CASSTGGGHGYTF
>few|TRBD2|TRBJ2-1|TRBV20-1
TGCAGTGCCCCGACTAGCGGGAGAGACTCCTACAATGAGCAGTTCTTC
CSAPTSGRDSYNEQFF
>NA|NA|TRBJ2-4|TRBV20-1
TGCAGTGCTAGGGTGAGAGGAGACATTCAGTACTTC
CSARVRGDIQYF
>NA|TRBD2|TRBJ2-3|TRBV20-1
TGCAGTGCTAGGGTAGCGGGGAGCACAGATACGCAGTATTTT
CSARVAGSTDTQYF
>NA|NA|TRBJ2-7|TRBV20-1
TGCAGTGCCAGTGCGGACCCCGACGAGCAGTACTTC
CSASADPDEQYF
>once|TRBD2|TRBJ2-7|TRBV12-3/TRBV12-4
TGTGCCAGCAGTGATAGCGGGAGCTCGAGGGCCCGCGAGCAGTACTTC
CASSDSGSSRAREQYF
>NA|NA|TRBJ2-1|TRBV27
TGTGCCAGCAGTTTATTGACTTTCAGCTCCTACAATGAGCAGTTCTTC
CASSLLTFSSYNEQFF
>NA|NA|TRBJ2-5|TRBV30
TGTGCCTGGAGTGTAACAGCAAGGTCGGGAGAGACCCAGTACTTC
CAWSVTARSGETQYF
>NA|NA|TRBJ1-1|TRBV7-4
TGTGCCAGCAGCCAACCGCTCCGGGGGGCCTACACTGAAGCTTTCTTT
CASSQPLRGAYTEAFF
>NA|NA|TRBJ2-1|TRBV5-1
TGCGCCAGCTCCTCCACTAGAATCGAGGCCGATGAGCAGTTCTTC
CASSSTRIEADEQFF
>NA|NA|TRBJ2-1|TRBV29-1
TGCAGCGCCCGGATATCGGCTAGGGGCAATGAGCAGTTCTTC
CSARISARGNEQFF
>NA|NA|TRBJ1-2|TRBV29-1
TGCAGCGTTGACAGAGGCGGCTACACCTTC
CSVDRGGYTF
>NA|TRBD2|TRBJ2-2|TRBV12-3/TRBV12-4
TGTGCCAGCAGTTTAGTTGGCGGGAGGGGGCACGGGGAGCTGTTTTTT
CASSLVGGRGHGELFF
>NA|TRBD1|TRBJ2-1|TRBV12-3/TRBV12-4
TGTGCCAGCAGGTCGGGACAGGGGCTGAATGAGCAGTTCTTC
CASRSGQGLNEQFF
>NA|NA|TRBJ1-1|TRBV4-3
TGCGCCAGCAGCCAAGTAGGCGGGGGGAGCACTGAAGCTTTCTTT
CASSQVGGGSTEAFF
>NA|NA|TRBJ2-4|TRBV29-1
TGCAGCGTTGTGTTGAGGGGAAACATTCAGTACTTC
CSVVLRGNIQYF
>NA|NA|TRBJ1-1|TRBV12-3/TRBV12-4
TGTGCCAGCAGTATCCGAACGGGGGGTTGGAACACTGAAGCTTTCTTT
CASSIRTGGWNTEAFF
>NA|NA|TRBJ2-3|TRBV19
TGTGCCAGTAACCGGGAGAACAGGCGGACAGATACGCAGTATTTT
CASNRENRRTDTQYF
>NA|NA|TRBJ1-1|TRBV10-3
TGTGCCATCAGTGATTTTACCGCGAACACTGAAGCTTTCTTT
CAISDFTANTEAFF
>NA|NA|TRBJ2-3|TRBV29-1
TGCAGCGTTGAAAACTACACAGATACGCAGTATTTT
CSVENYTDTQYF
>once|NA|TRBJ2-3|TRBV2
TGTGCCAGCCGAGGACTCCTACACACAGATACGCAGTATTTT
CASRGLLHTDTQYF
>NA|NA|TRBJ1-5|TRBV7-9
TGTGCCAGCAGCCGGGTCGGGACGAGCAATCAGCCCCAGCATTTT
CASSRVGTSNQPQHF
>NA|TRBD1|TRBJ2-3|TRBV28
TGTGCCAGCAGTTTAGGCCAGGGGGCGCTTCCAGATACGCAGTATTTT
CASSLGQGALPDTQYF
>few|NA|TRBJ2-1|TRBV7-6
TGTGCCAGCAGCTCCCCCAGTGGGGGGGGCGGGGCCTCCTACAATGAGCAGTTCTTC
CASSSPSGGGGASYNEQFF
>NA|TRBD2|TRBJ2-3|TRBV7-8
TGTGCCAGCAGCGGTCTTGCGGGGGGGCGCACAGATACGCAGTATTTT
CASSGLAGGRTDTQYF
>NA|TRBD1|TRBJ1-2|TRBV10-3
TGTGCCATCGGTACGAGGGACAGGGCGACGAGGGGCTACACCTTC
CAIGTRDRATRGYTF
>NA|NA|TRBJ1-5|TRBV11-2
TGTGCTAGCAGCTTCATGCCTTATAGCAATCAGCCCCAGCATTTT
CASSFMPYSNQPQHF
>NA|TRBD2|TRBJ2-3|TRBV12-3/TRBV12-4
TGTGCCAGCAGTTGGCGACTAGCGGGGGACTCAGATACGCAGTATTTT
CASSWRLAGDSDTQYF